This TCR beta chain was captured in a study of CD8+ T cells in alopecia areata. About the research overall: It was oral tofacitinib, at 5 to 10 mg twice daily, that treated patients received. Tofacitinib continued for 6 to 18 months and was then withheld for 6 months.

CDR3 length: 17 residues. The V gene lost 6 bases and the J gene lost 0 bases, with 18 bases spanning the gap. Germline loops: CDR1 MNHEY, CDR2 SMNVEV (reference sequence). Reverse transcription of extracted RNA yielded cDNA, which provided the sequencing template. TCRdb's copy holds only in-frame clones and misses some; the assay was immunoSEQ multiplex PCR. The sample consists of some 7,000 clones, about 72% of them appearing once. Lesional scalp punch biopsies and peripheral blood were collected from alopecia areata patients. Only a few counts were recorded for this clone. Its antigen remains unknown. Findings of the study overall: With patients, TCR sharing proved less clear than in mice, a difference possibly related to HLA. Sequencing of scalp samples also captures resident alphabeta T cells of normal skin.

Material: skin, obtained at week 0. This clonotype was sampled from a human donor with alopecia areata. This sequence joins TRBV27 and TRBJ2-1, with D perhaps TRBD1 (6 bases). CDR3 nucleotides: TGTGCCAGCAGATCACCAGGGGTCCGAAGCTCCTACAATGAGCAGTTCTTC. Translated, it gives CASRSPGVRSSYNEQFF.